Reported below is one TCR beta chain. Data came from immunoSEQ multiplex PCR; TCRdb stores just in-frame clones and leaves some out. The sample records under 250,000 clones, approximately 85% being singletons. These data come from a study of blood T cell repertoires in COVID-19. The CDR3 runs 16 residues. Per the germline V gene, CDR1 is SGHAT and CDR2 is FQNNGV. The J segment lost 4 bases and the V segment lost 1 base, leaving 8 bases of the junction unmatched. The sequence came from a woman between 65 and 79 years old with COVID-19, enrolled during active disease. Sample: peripheral blood. The rearrangement links TRBV11-2 to TRBJ2-3, with 7 nucleotides matching TRBD2. The CDR3 protein is CASSLGLARSADTQYF. CDR3 in DNA: TGTGCCAGCAGCTTAGGACTAGCCAGGTCGGCAGATACGCAGTATTTT.